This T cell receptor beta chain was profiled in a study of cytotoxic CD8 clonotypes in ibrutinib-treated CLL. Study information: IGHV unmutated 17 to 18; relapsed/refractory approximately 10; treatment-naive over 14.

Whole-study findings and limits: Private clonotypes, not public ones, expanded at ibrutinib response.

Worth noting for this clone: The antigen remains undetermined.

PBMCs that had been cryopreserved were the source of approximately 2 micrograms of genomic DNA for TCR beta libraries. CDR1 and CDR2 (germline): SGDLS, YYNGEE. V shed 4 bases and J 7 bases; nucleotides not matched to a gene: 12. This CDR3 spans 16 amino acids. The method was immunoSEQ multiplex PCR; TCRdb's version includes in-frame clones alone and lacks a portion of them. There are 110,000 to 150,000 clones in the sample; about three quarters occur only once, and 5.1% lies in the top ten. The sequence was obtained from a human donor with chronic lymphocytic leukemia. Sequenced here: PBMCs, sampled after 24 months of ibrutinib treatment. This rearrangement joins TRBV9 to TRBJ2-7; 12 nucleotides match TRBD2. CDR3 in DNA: TGTGCCAGCAGCCCTACTAGCGGGAGGCCCCCCGGGGAGCAGTACTTC. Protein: CASSPTSGRPPGEQYF. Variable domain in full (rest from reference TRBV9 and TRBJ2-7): DSGVTQTPKHLITATGQRVTLRCSPRSGDLSVYWYQQSLDQGLQFLIQYYNGEERAKGNILERFSAQQFPDLHSELNLSSLELGDSALYFCASSPTSGRPPGEQYFGPGTRLTVT.